This T cell receptor beta chain was identified during a study of cytomegalovirus exposure and HLA in healthy donors. Study at large: HLA-typed donors were the source of roughly 85 million unique TCRs held in an early data release. Study results and caveats: CMV serostatus alone was available as immune exposure information. The authors later found HLA-associated TCR beta chains more clonally expanded than equally common others.

Remarks on this clone: The antigen is unknown.

Germline V CDR1 and CDR2: SQVTM, ANQGSEA. This CDR3 is built from 16 residues. Trimming cost V 0 bases and J 7 bases, with 21 bases left between them. PCR used 60 Vbeta primers and 13 Jbeta primers. In the original analysis: A follow-up analysis tallied 60 million to 85 million unique TCR beta chains, about 11 million shared. Clones were read by immunoSEQ multiplex PCR, and TCRdb kept only the in-frame ones, dropping some. That table gives V, J and clone size, and the DNA gave D and trimming. In the table there are under 200,000 clones, more than 70% of which are singletons. The chain couples TRBV29-1 to TRBJ2-5; D might be TRBD2 (6 bases). Sequenced material: PBMCs. The receptor was isolated from a boy aged 2 to 10 in good health and CMV-seronegative. CDR3 sequence reads: CSVEEGDGGRRGTQYF. CDR3 nucleotide sequence: TGCAGCGTTGAAGAAGGGGACGGAGGACGGCGGGGGACCCAGTACTTC.